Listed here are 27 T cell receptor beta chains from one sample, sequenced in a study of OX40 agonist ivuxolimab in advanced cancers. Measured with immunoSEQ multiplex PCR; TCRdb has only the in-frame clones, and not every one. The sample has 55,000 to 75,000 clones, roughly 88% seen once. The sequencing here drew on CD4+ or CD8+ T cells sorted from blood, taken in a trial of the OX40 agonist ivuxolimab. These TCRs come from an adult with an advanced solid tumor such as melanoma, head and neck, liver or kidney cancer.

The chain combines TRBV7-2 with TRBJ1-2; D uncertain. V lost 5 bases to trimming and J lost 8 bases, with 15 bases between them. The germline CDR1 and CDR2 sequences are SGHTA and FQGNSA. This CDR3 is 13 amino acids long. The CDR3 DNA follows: TGTGCCAGCAGCCCTAGGGTATGGAAAGGCTACACCTTC. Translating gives CASSPRVWKGYTF.

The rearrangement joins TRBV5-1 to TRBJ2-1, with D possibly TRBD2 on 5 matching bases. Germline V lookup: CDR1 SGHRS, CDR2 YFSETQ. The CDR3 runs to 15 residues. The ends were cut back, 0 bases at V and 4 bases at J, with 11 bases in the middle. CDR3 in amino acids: CASSLGTQKYNEQFF. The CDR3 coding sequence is TGCGCCAGCAGCTTGGGGACTCAAAAATACAATGAGCAGTTCTTC.

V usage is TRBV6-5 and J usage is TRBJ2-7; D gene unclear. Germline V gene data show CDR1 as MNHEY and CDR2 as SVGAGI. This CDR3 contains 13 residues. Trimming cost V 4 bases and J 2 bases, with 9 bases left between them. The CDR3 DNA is TGTGCCAGCAGTTCAAACGGGCCCTACGAGCAGTACTTC. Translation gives CASSSNGPYEQYF.

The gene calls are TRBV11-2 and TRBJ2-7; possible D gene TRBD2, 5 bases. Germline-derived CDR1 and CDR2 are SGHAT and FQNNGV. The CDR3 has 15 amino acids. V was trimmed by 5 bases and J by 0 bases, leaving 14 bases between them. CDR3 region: CASSELPAASYEQYF. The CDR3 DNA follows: TGTGCCAGCAGCGAGCTCCCAGCGGCCTCCTACGAGCAGTACTTC.

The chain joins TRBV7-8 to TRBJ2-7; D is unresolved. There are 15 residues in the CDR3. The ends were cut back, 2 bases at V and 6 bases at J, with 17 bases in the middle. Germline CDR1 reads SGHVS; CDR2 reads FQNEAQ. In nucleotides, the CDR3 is TGTGCCAGCAGCTTACAGTCGGTTACGGTTGTCGAGCAGTACTTC. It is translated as CASSLQSVTVVEQYF.

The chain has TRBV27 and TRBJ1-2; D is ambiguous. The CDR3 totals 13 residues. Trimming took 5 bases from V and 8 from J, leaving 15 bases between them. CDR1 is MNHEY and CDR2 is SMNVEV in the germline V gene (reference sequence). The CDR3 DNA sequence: TGTGCCAGCAGTCCACCGGGGTTCGGAGGCTACACCTTC. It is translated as CASSPPGFGGYTF.

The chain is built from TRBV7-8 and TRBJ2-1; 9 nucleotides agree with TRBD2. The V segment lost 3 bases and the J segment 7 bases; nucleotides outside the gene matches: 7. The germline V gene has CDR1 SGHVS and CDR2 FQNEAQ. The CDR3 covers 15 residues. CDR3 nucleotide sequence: TGTGCCAGCAGCTTCGGCCTAGCGGGAAATAATGAGCAGTTCTTC. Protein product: CASSFGLAGNNEQFF. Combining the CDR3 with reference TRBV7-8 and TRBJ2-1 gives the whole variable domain GAGVSQSPRYKVAKRGQDVALRCDPISGHVSLFWYQQALGQGPEFLTYFQNEAQLDKSGLPSDRFFAERPEGSVSTLKIQRTQQEDSAVYLCASSFGLAGNNEQFFGPGTRLTVL.

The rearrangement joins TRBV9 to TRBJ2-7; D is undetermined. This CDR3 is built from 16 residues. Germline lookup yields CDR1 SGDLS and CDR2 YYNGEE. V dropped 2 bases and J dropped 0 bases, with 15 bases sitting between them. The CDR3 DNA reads TGTGCCAGCAGCGTTAACCGACAACGGGTCTCCTACGAGCAGTACTTC. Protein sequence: CASSVNRQRVSYEQYF.

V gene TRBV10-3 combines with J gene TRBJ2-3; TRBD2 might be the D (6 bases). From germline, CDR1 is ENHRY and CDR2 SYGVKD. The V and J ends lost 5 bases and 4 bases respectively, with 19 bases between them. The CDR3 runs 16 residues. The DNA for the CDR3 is TGTGCCATCAGTCCGGGAGCAGCTAGGGGTCCAGATACGCAGTATTTT. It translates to CAISPGAARGPDTQYF.

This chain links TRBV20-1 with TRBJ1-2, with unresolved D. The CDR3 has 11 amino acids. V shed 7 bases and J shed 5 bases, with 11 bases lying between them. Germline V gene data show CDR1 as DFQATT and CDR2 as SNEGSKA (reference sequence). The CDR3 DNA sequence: TGCAGTGTTCGAGGTTTTTATGGCTACACCTTC. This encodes CSVRGFYGYTF.

The CDR3 DNA is TGTGCCAGCAGCCCGAGTCTCCCCGGGGAGCAGTACTTC. The encoded protein is CASSPSLPGEQYF. The V and J genes are TRBV14 and TRBJ2-7; D is ambiguous. The V end was cut by 4 bases, the J end by 7 bases, with 14 bases between. The germline V gene encodes CDR1 SGHDN and CDR2 FVKESK. This CDR3 is built from 13 residues.

The chain's CDR3 is CASIRQAATNEKLFF. Written as DNA, the CDR3 is TGTGCCAGCATTCGGCAGGCTGCAACTAATGAAAAACTGTTTTTT. The rearrangement links TRBV6-1 to TRBJ1-4; no firm D call. The CDR3 spans 15 residues. Per the germline V gene, CDR1 is MNHNS and CDR2 is SASEGT. V was pared by 7 bases and J by 0 bases, with 12 bases between.

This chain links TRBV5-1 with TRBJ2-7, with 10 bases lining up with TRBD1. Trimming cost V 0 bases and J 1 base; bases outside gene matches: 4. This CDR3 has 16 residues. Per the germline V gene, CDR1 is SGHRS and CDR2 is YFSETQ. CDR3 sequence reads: CASSLAPGQGSYEQYF. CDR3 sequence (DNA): TGCGCCAGCAGCTTGGCTCCGGGACAGGGGTCCTACGAGCAGTACTTC. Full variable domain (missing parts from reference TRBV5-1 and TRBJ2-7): KAGVTQTPRYLIKTRGQQVTLSCSPISGHRSVSWYQQTPGQGLQFLFEYFSETQRNKGNFPGRFSGRQFSNSRSEMNVSTLELGDSALYLCASSLAPGQGSYEQYFGPGTRLTVT.

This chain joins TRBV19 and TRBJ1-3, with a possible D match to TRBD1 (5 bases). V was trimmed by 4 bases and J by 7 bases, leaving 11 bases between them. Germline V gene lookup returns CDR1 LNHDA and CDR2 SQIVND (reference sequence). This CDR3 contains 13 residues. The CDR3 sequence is CASSTEEGNTIYF. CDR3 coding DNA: TGTGCCAGTAGTACCGAAGAGGGGAACACCATATATTTT.

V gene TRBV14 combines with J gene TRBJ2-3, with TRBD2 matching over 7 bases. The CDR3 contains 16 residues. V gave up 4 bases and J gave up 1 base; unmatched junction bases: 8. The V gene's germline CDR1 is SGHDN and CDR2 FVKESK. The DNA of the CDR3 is TGTGCCAGCAGCCGGGATGCGGGAGTTGGCACAGATACGCAGTATTTT. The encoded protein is CASSRDAGVGTDTQYF.

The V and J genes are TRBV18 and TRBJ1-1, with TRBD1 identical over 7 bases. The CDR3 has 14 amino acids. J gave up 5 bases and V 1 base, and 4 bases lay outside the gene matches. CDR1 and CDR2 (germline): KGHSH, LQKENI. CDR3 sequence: CASSPQTGWTEAFF. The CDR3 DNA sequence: TGTGCCAGCTCACCACAGACAGGGTGGACTGAAGCTTTCTTT.

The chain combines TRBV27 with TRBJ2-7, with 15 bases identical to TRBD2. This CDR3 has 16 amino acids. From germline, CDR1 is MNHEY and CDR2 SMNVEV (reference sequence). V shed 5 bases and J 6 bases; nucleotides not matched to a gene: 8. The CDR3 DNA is TGTGCCAGCAGTCCGCGTCCGGGACTAGCGGGAGGCGAGCAGTACTTC. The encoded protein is CASSPRPGLAGGEQYF.

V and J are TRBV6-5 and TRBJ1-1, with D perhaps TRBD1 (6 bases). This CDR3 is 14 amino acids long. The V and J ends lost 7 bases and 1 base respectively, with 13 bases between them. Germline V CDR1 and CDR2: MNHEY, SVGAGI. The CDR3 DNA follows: TGTGCCAGCACCAACAGGGCGGCGAACACTGAAGCTTTCTTT. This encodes CASTNRAANTEAFF.

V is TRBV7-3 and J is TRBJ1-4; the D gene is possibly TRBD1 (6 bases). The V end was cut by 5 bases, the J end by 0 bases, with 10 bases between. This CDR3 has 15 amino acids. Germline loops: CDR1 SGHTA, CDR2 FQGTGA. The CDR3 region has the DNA TGTGCCAGCAGCCTTTCAGGGGCAACTAATGAAAAACTGTTTTTT. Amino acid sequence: CASSLSGATNEKLFF.

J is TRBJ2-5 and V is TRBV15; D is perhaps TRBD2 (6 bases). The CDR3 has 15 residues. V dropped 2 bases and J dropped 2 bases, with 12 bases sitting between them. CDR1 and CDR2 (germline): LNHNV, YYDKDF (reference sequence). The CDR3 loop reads CATSRSPGEQETQYF. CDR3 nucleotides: TGTGCCACCAGCAGATCTCCGGGAGAGCAAGAGACCCAGTACTTC.

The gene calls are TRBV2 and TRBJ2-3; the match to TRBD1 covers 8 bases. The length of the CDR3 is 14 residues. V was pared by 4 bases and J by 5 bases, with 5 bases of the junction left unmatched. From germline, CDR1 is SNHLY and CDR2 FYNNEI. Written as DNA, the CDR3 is TGTGCCAGCAGTGGCGGACAGGGAATAGATACGCAGTATTTT. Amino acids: CASSGGQGIDTQYF.

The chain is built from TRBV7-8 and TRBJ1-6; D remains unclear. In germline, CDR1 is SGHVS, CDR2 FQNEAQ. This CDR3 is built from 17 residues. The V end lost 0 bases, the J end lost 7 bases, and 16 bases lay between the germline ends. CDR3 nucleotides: TGTGCCAGCAGCTTAGCGCCCCCGGGTCAGCAAAATTCACCCCTCCACTTT. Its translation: CASSLAPPGQQNSPLHF.

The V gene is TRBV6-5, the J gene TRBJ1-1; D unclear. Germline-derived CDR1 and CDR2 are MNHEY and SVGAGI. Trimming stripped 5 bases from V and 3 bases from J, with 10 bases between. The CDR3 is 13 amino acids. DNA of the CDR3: TGTGCCAGCAGTCCTCGGACCCACACTGAAGCTTTCTTT. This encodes CASSPRTHTEAFF.

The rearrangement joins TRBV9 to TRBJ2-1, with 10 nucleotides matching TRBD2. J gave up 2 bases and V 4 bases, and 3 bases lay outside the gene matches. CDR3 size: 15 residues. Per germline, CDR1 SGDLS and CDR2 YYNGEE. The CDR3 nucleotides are TGTGCCAGCAGCACCGGACTAGCGGCCTACAATGAGCAGTTCTTC. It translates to CASSTGLAAYNEQFF.

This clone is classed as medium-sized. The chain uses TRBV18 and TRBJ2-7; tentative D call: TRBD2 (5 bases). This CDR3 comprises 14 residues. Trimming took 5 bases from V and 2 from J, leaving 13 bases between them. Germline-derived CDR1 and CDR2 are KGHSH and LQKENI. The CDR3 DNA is TGTGCCAGCTCAAGGGAGCAGTTAGCCTACGAGCAGTACTTC. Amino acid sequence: CASSREQLAYEQYF.

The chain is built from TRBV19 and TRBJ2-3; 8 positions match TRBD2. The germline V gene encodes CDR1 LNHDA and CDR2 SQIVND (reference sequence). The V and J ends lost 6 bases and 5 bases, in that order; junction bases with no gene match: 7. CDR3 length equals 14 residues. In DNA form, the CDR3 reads TGTGCCAGTAGCGGGGGGGAAGGGGTAGATACGCAGTATTTT. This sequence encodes CASSGGEGVDTQYF. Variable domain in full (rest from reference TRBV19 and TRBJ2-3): DGGITQSPKYLFRKEGQNVTLSCEQNLNHDAMYWYRQDPGQGLRLIYYSQIVNDFQKGDIAEGYSVSREKKESFPLTVTSAQKNPTAFYLCASSGGEGVDTQYFGPGTRLTVL.

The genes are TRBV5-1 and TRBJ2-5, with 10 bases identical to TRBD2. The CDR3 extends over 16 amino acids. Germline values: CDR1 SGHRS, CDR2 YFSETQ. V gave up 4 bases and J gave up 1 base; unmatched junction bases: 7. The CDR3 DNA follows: TGCGCCAGCAGCCCCAGACTAGCGGGTTCCCAAGAGACCCAGTACTTC. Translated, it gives CASSPRLAGSQETQYF. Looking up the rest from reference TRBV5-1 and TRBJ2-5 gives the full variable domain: KAGVTQTPRYLIKTRGQQVTLSCSPISGHRSVSWYQQTPGQGLQFLFEYFSETQRNKGNFPGRFSGRQFSNSRSEMNVSTLELGDSALYLCASSPRLAGSQETQYFGPGTRLLVL.